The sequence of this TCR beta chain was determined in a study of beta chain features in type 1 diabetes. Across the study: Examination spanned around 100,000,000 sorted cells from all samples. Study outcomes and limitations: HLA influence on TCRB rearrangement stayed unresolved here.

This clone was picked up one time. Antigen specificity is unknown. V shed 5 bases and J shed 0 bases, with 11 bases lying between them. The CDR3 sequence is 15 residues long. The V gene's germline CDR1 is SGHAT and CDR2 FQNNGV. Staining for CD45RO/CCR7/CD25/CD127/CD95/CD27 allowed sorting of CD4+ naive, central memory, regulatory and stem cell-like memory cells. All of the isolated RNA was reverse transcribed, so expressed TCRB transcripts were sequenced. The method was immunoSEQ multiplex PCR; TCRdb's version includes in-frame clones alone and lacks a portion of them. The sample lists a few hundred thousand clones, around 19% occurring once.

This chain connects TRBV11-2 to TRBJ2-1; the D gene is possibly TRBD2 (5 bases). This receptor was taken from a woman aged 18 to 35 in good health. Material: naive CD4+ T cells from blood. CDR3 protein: CASSPDWISYNEQFF. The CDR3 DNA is TGTGCCAGCAGCCCGGACTGGATCTCCTACAATGAGCAGTTCTTC.